What follows describes a single TCR beta chain. Methods used by the authors: Reference gene primer amplification in the assay estimated nucleated cell counts. Using immunoSEQ multiplex PCR, the repertoire was profiled, and TCRdb retains in-frame clones only, with some absent. V and J calls and clone size are as listed in that table; D and trimming were resolved from the DNA. Seen here are 150,000 to 200,000 clones, about 85% observed once, and the top ten hold around 6%. This specimen belongs to a study of blood T cell repertoires in COVID-19. Sequenced input: PBMCs or T cells enriched from blood (not recorded which). The origin of this receptor is a woman aged 40 to 50 with acute COVID-19.

The CDR3 sequence is CAIGDREETQYF. CDR3 coding DNA: TGTGCCATCGGGGACAGGGAAGAGACCCAGTACTTC. The chain combines TRBV10-3 with TRBJ2-5, with 9 bases fitting TRBD1. CDR1 is ENHRY, CDR2 SYGVKD, per germline. J lost 3 bases, V lost 8 bases, and 1 base had no gene match. The CDR3 has 12 amino acids.